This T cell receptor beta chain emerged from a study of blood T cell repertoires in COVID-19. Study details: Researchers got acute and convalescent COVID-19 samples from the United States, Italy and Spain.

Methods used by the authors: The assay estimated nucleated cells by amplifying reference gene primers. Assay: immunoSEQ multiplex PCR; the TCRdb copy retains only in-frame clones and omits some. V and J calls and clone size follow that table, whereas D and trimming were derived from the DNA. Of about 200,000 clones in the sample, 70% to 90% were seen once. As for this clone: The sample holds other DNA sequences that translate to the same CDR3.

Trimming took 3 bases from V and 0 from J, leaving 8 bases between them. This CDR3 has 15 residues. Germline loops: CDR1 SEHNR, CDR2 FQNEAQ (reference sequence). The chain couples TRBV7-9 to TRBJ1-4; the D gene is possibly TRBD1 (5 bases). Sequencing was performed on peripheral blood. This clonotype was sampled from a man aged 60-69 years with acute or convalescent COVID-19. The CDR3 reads CASSFGGATNEKLFF. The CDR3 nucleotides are TGTGCCAGCAGCTTCGGGGGAGCAACTAATGAAAAACTGTTTTTT.